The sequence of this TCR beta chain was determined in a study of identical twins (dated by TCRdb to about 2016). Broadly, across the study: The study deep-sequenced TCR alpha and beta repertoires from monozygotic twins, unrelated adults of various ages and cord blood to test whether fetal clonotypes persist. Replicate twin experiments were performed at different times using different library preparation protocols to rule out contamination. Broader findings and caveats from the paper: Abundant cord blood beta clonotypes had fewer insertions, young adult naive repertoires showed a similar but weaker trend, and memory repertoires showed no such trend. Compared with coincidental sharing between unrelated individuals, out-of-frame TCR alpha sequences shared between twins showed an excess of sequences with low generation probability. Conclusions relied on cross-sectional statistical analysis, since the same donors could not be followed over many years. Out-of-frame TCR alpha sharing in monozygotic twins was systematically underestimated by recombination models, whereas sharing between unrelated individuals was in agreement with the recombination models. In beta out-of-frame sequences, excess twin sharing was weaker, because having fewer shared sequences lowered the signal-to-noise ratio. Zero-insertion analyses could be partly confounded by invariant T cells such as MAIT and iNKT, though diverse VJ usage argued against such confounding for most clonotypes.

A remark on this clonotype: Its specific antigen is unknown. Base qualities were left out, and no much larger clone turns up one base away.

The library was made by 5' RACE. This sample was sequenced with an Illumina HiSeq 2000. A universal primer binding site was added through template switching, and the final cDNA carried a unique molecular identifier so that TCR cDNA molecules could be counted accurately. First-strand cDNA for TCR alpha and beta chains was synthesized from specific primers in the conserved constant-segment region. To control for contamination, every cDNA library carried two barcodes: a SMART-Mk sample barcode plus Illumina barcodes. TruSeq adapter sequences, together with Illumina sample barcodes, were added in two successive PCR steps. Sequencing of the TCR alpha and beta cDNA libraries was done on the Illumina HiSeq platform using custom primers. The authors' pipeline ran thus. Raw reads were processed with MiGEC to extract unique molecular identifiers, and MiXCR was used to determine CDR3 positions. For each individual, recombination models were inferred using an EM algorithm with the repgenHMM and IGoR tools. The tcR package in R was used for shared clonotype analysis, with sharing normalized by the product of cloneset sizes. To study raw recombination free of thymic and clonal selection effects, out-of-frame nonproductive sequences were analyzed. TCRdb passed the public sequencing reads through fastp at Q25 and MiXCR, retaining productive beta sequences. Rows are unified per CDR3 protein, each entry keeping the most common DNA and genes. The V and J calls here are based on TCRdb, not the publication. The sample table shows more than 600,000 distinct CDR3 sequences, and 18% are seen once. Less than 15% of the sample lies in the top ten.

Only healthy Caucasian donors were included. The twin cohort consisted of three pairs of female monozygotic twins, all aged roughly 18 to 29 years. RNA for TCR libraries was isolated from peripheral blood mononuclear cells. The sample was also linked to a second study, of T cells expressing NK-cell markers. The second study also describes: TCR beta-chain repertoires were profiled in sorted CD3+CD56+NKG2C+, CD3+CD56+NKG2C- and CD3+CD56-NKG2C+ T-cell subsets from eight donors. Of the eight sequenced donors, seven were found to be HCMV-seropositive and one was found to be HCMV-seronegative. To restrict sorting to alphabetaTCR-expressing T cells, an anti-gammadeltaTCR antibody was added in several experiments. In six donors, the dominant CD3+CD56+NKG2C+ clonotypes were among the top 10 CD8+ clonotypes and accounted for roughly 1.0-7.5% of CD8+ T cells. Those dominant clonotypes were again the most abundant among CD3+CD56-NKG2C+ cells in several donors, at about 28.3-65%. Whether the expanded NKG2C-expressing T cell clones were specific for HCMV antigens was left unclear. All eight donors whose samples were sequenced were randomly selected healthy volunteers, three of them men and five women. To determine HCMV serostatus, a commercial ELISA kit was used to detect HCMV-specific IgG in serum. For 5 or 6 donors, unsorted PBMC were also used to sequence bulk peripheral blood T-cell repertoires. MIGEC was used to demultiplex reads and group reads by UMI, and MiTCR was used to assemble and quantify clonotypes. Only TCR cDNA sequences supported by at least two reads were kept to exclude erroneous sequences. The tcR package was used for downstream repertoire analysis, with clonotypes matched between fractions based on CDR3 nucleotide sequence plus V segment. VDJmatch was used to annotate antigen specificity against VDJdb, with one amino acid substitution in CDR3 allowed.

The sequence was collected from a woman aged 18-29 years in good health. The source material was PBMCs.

The CDR3 region reads CASSVVGAPYNEQFF. The DNA is as follows: TGTGCCAGCAGCGTAGTCGGAGCCCCCTACAATGAGCAGTTCTTC. The rearranged chain carries TRBV9 and TRBJ2-1, with no D gene named confidently. The CDR3 contains 15 residues, cysteine and phenylalanine counted. The entry retains the CDR3 DNA only, 45 bases that are in frame from base 1. V is clipped by 0 bases and J by 2 bases, and the sequence between their germline boundaries is 9 bases long. The CDR1 and CDR2 encoded by the germline V gene are SGDLS and YYNGEE.